The 18 T cell receptor beta chains below come from one sample, sequenced in a study of T-cell reconstitution after alpha-beta-depleted transplantation in children. Unique molecular identifiers were incorporated into the prepared TCRbeta library. A single record per CDR3 protein comes from TCRdb applying MiXCR to the PCR reads. This table has roughly 90,000 distinct CDR3 sequences, 12% appearing once. The sequenced sample was PBMCs from the stem cell graft donor, obtained from the stem cell graft. The receptors derive from a human donor who donated a stem cell graft to a child with inherited bone marrow failure.

This chain connects TRBV15 to TRBJ1-4; the match to TRBD1 covers 9 bases. J lost 6 bases, V lost 5 bases, and 4 bases had no gene match. Germline CDR1 reads LNHNV; CDR2 reads YYDKDF (reference sequence). CDR3 length: 14 amino acids. The DNA for the CDR3 is TGTGCCACCAGCCGCAGGGACAGGGATGAAAAACTGTTTTTT. Amino acid sequence: CATSRRDRDEKLFF.

The rearrangement links TRBV9 to TRBJ2-1; 10 bases agree with TRBD2. In germline, CDR1 is SGDLS, CDR2 YYNGEE. J lost 3 bases, V lost 0 bases, and 6 bases had no gene match. The CDR3 contains 17 residues. CDR3 region: CASSVGRASGGYNEQFF. The CDR3 DNA sequence: TGTGCCAGCAGCGTAGGGAGGGCTAGCGGGGGCTACAATGAGCAGTTCTTC.

This clonotype was counted many times. V is TRBV5-1 and J is TRBJ2-5; weak D call: TRBD1 (6 bases). CDR3 length: 14 residues. V was shortened by 4 bases and J by 2 bases, with 12 bases between the two germline ends. CDR1 and CDR2 (germline): SGHRS, YFSETQ. The CDR3 DNA follows: TGCGCCAGCAGCATCCAGGGGCGACAAGAGACCCAGTACTTC. It is translated as CASSIQGRQETQYF.

This clonotype was counted ten times or more. This chain uses TRBV10-3 with TRBJ2-1, with a possible D match to TRBD1 (7 bases). With 5 bases removed from V and 4 bases from J, the gap between germline ends came to 18 bases. The germline CDR1 and CDR2 sequences are ENHRY and SYGVKD. There are 16 residues in the CDR3. CDR3 amino acids: CAISLTRAGQYNEQFF. CDR3 in DNA: TGTGCCATCAGTCTAACCAGGGCGGGACAGTACAATGAGCAGTTCTTC.

This clonotype was seen at least ten times. The chain employs TRBV5-1 and TRBJ1-1; D might be TRBD1 (5 bases). Germline V gene data show CDR1 as SGHRS and CDR2 as YFSETQ. V lost 8 bases to trimming and J lost 0 bases, with 26 bases between them. The CDR3 is 18 amino acids. DNA for the CDR3: TGCGCCAGTCGCCGAAGCACGGGTGGGGGATTAATGAACACTGAAGCTTTCTTT. It codes for CASRRSTGGGLMNTEAFF.

In this sample, this clonotype turned up many times. The gene calls are TRBV5-1 and TRBJ1-6, with a possible D match to TRBD1 (5 bases). CDR1 is SGHRS and CDR2 is YFSETQ in the germline V gene. The CDR3 sequence is 16 residues long. V lost 0 bases to trimming and J lost 5 bases, with 12 bases between them. The CDR3 reads CASSLAGTVNNSPLHF. CDR3 nucleotide sequence: TGCGCCAGCAGCTTGGCCGGGACGGTGAATAATTCACCCCTCCACTTT. Looking up the rest from reference TRBV5-1 and TRBJ1-6 gives the full variable domain: KAGVTQTPRYLIKTRGQQVTLSCSPISGHRSVSWYQQTPGQGLQFLFEYFSETQRNKGNFPGRFSGRQFSNSRSEMNVSTLELGDSALYLCASSLAGTVNNSPLHFGNGTRLTVT.

At least ten counts were recorded for this clonotype. The rearrangement links TRBV4-3 to TRBJ2-3, with TRBD2 as a possible D gene (6 bases). Germline V gives CDR1 LGHNA, CDR2 YSLEER. This CDR3 has 12 amino acids. With 3 bases removed from V and 7 bases from J, the gap between germline ends came to 8 bases. CDR3 amino acids: CASSQEGNTQYF. The CDR3 DNA reads TGCGCCAGCAGCCAGGAGGGGAATACGCAGTATTTT.

This clonotype was seen a few times. The rearrangement links TRBV7-9 to TRBJ2-6, with D unresolved. Germline V lookup: CDR1 SEHNR, CDR2 FQNEAQ (reference sequence). The germline V and J ends were trimmed by 4 bases and 3 bases, with 10 bases remaining between them. CDR3 size: 15 residues. The CDR3 sequence is CASSSFRGGANVLTF. The CDR3 coding sequence is TGTGCCAGCAGCTCATTCCGAGGTGGGGCCAACGTCCTGACTTTC.

The chain links TRBV28 to TRBJ1-1; D remains ambiguous. Germline V gives CDR1 MDHEN, CDR2 SYDVKM. This CDR3 contains 14 residues. Trimming removed 5 bases at V and 1 base at J, with 11 bases between. CDR3 amino acids: CASSTRRRNTEAFF. The DNA of the CDR3 is TGTGCCAGCAGTACGCGACGGAGGAACACTGAAGCTTTCTTT.

Turning to this clonotype: This sequence may be a read error, since a much larger clone differs from it by one base. The chain uses TRBV11-3 and TRBJ2-2, with 8 positions matching TRBD1. V trimming: 5 bases; J trimming: 3 bases; junction bases outside the gene matches: 2. The CDR3 loop spans 14 amino acids. Germline loops: CDR1 SGHNT, CDR2 YENEEA. This CDR3 is CASSLDRDTGELFF. CDR3 DNA: TGTGCCAGCAGCCTGGACAGGGACACCGGGGAGCTGTTTTTT.

J is TRBJ2-2 and V is TRBV6-2 or TRBV6-3; the D is unclear. V gave up 2 bases and J gave up 2 bases, with 6 bases separating them. Germline CDR1 is MNHEY and CDR2 is SVGEGT. The CDR3 runs 14 residues. CDR3 residues: CASSYLRNTGELFF. The CDR3 DNA reads as TGTGCCAGCAGTTACCTAAGAAACACCGGGGAGCTGTTTTTT.

In this sample, this clonotype turned up many times. The rearrangement uses TRBV7-2 and TRBJ1-2; a weak D match, TRBD1 (5 bases). Germline V gene data show CDR1 as SGHTA and CDR2 as FQGNSA. V lost 3 bases, J lost 5 bases, and 13 bases lay in between. CDR3 length: 14 residues. The CDR3 coding sequence is TGTGCCAGCAGCTTGAGCCAGGGCGTTTATGGCTACACCTTC. This translates into CASSLSQGVYGYTF. The complete variable domain, with remaining parts taken from reference TRBV7-2 and TRBJ1-2, reads GAGVSQSPSNKVTEKGKDVELRCDPISGHTALYWYRQSLGQGLEFLIYFQGNSAPDKSGLPSDRFSAERTGGSVSTLTIQRTQQEDSAVYLCASSLSQGVYGYTFGSGTRLTVV.

This clonotype appeared a few times. The genes are TRBV7-3 and TRBJ2-2, with 8 bases lining up with TRBD2. J was trimmed by 5 bases and V by 2 bases; bases with no gene match: 1. This CDR3 is built from 14 residues. CDR1 is SGHTA and CDR2 is FQGTGA in the germline V gene. The CDR3 protein is CASSLAGGTGELFF. CDR3 nucleotide sequence: TGTGCCAGCAGCTTAGCGGGGGGTACCGGGGAGCTGTTTTTT.

This clonotype has at least ten counts. The CDR3 protein is CSAPDEVAGELFF. The CDR3 DNA follows: TGCAGTGCTCCCGATGAGGTTGCCGGGGAGCTGTTTTTT. This sequence joins TRBV20-1 and TRBJ2-2; D is uncertain. V lost 5 bases to trimming and J lost 6 bases, with 13 bases between them. CDR3 length: 13 residues. Per the germline V gene, CDR1 is DFQATT and CDR2 is SNEGSKA (reference sequence).

This clonotype was seen ten or more times. The chain joins TRBV5-1 to TRBJ1-1; D is undetermined. The CDR3 is 19 amino acids. The ends were cut back, 4 bases at V and 0 bases at J, with 25 bases in the middle. Per the germline V gene, CDR1 is SGHRS and CDR2 is YFSETQ. The CDR3 reads CASSPRGVGVMEVNTEAFF. In DNA form, the CDR3 reads TGCGCCAGCAGCCCCCGAGGTGTGGGAGTCATGGAGGTGAACACTGAAGCTTTCTTT.

Concerning this clonotype: An end of the junction does not agree with germline; a read error may underlie this. The chain employs TRBV7-2 and TRBJ1-4; TRBD1 matches 11 bases. Germline CDR1 SGHTA, CDR2 FQGNSA. CDR3 length: 16 residues. The CDR3 sequence is CSSSLPIGTGGRKLFF. In DNA, the CDR3 is TGTTCCAGCAGCTTACCCATCGGGACAGGGGGTAGGAAACTGTTTTTT.

This clonotype came up many times. The genes are TRBV4-3 and TRBJ1-2; D gene ambiguous. Germline loops: CDR1 LGHNA, CDR2 YSLEER. V lost 4 bases, J lost 0 bases, and 15 bases lay in between. CDR3 length: 16 amino acids. The CDR3 nucleotides are TGCGCCAGCAGCCCAAAAGAGGACGGAGCTAACTATGGCTACACCTTC. Amino acids: CASSPKEDGANYGYTF.

Many counts were recorded for this clonotype. The rearrangement joins TRBV28 to TRBJ1-4; the match to TRBD1 covers 9 bases. Germline CDR1 reads MDHEN; CDR2 reads SYDVKM. This CDR3 has 16 amino acids. V dropped 5 bases and J dropped 2; count of bases not matched to a gene: 6. The CDR3 here is CASSPDRGRTNEKLFF. CDR3 nucleotides: TGTGCCAGCAGTCCGGACAGGGGCCGGACTAATGAAAAACTGTTTTTT.